This TCR beta chain derives from a study of T cell repertoires in cytomegalovirus infection. MiXCR, applied by TCRdb to the reads, yields one record per CDR3 protein. The table lists about 260,000 distinct CDR3 sequences, roughly 10% of them singletons. Germline loops: CDR1 MNHEY, CDR2 SMNVEV (reference sequence). Trimming cost V 4 bases and J 5 bases; bases outside gene matches: 8. The CDR3 covers 15 residues. The sample comprised PBMCs. This chain joins TRBV27 and TRBJ1-5; TRBD1 matches at 7 bases. This TCR was recovered from a human donor in good health (CMV status not recorded). Some clones in this sample may be carry-over from other donors' samples. CDR3 nucleotide sequence: TGTGCCAGCAGTTCCCCGGGCAGGGGGGATCAGCCCCAGCATTTT. Translating gives CASSSPGRGDQPQHF.